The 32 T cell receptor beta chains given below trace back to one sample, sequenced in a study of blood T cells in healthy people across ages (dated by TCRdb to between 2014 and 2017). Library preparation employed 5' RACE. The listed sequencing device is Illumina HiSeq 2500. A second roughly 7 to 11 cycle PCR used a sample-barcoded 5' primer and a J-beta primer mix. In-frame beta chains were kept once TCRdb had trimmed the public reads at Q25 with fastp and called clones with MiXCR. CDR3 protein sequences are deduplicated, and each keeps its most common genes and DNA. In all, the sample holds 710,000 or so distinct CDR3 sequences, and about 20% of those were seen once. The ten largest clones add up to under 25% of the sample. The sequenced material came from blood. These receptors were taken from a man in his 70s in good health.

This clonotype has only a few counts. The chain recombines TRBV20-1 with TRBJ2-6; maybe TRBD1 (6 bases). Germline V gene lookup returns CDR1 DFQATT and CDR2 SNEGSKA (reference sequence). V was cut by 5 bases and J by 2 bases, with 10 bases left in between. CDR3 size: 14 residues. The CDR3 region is CSAVPGAGANVLTF. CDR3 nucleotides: TGCAGTGCTGTTCCAGGGGCTGGGGCCAACGTCCTGACTTTC.

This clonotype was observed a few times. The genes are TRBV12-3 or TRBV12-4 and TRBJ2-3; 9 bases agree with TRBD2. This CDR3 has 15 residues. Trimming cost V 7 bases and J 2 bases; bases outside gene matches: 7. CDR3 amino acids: CASTPSGTNTDTQYF. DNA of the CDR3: TGTGCCAGCACCCCTAGCGGGACTAACACAGATACGCAGTATTTT.

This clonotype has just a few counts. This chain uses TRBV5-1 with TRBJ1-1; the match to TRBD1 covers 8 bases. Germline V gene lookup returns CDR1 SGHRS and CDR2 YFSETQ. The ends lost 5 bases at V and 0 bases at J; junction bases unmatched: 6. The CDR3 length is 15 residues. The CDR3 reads CASSIGTGMNTEAFF. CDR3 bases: TGCGCCAGCAGTATCGGGACAGGTATGAACACTGAAGCTTTCTTT.

The CDR3, as DNA: TGTGCCAGCAGCTCCGGGACATCGAACACTGAAGCTTTCTTT. Amino acid sequence: CASSSGTSNTEAFF. V usage is TRBV5-5 and J usage is TRBJ1-1; TRBD1 might be the D (6 bases). Between the trimmed V and J ends, which lost 3 bases and 1 base, there was a span of 10 bases. CDR1 is SGHKS and CDR2 is YYEKEE in the germline V gene (reference sequence). The CDR3 has 14 amino acids.

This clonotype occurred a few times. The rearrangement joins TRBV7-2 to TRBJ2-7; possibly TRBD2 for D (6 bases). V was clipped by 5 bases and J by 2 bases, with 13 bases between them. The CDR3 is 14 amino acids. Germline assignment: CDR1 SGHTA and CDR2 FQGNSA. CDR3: CASSTGLGPYEQYF. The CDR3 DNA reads TGTGCCAGCAGCACGGGACTCGGTCCCTACGAGCAGTACTTC.

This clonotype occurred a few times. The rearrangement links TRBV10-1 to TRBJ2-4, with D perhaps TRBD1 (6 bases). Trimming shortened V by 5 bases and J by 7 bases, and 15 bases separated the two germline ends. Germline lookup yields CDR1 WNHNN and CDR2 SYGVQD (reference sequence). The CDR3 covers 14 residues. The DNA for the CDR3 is TGCGCCAGCAGTCCCCGTACAGGGACGAACATTCAGTACTTC. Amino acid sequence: CASSPRTGTNIQYF.

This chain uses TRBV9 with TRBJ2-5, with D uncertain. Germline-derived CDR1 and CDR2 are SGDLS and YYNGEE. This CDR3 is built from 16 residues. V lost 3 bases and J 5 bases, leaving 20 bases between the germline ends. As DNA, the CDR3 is TGTGCCAGCAGCGCCGAGCCTAGGATTGTCTCGGAGACCCAGTACTTC. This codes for CASSAEPRIVSETQYF.

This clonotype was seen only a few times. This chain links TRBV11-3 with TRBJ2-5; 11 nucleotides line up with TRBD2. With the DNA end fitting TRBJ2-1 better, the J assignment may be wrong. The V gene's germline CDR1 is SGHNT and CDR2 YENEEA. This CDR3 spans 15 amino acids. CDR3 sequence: CASSLLAGGHNEQFF. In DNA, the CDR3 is TGTGCCAGCAGCTTACTAGCGGGAGGTCACAATGAGCAGTTCTTC.

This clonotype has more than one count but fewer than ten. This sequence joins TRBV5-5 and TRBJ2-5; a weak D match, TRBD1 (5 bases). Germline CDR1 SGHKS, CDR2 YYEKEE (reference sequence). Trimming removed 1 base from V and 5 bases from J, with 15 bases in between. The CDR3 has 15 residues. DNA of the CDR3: TGTGCCAGCAGCTTGATCAGGGATCCCTCGGAGACCCAGTACTTC. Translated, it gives CASSLIRDPSETQYF.

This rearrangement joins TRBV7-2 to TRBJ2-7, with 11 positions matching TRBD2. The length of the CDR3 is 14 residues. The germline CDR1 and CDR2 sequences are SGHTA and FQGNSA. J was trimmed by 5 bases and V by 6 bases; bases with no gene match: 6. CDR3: CASSWLAGGNEQYF. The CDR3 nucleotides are TGTGCCAGCAGTTGGCTAGCGGGAGGTAACGAGCAGTACTTC.

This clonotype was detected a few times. The CDR3 loop is CASSRQGTSRRTYEQYF. CDR3 DNA sequence: TGTGCCAGCAGCCGCCAGGGGACTAGCAGAAGAACCTACGAGCAGTACTTC. This chain connects TRBV6-1 to TRBJ2-5; 9 nucleotides match TRBD2. The last part of the DNA fits TRBJ2-7 better; the J call may be wrong. This CDR3 comprises 17 residues. Germline V lookup: CDR1 MNHNS, CDR2 SASEGT.

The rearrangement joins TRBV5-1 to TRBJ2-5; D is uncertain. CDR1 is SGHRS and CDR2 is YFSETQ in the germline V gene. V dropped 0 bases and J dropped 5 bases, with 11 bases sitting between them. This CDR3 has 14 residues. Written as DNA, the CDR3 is TGCGCCAGCAGCTTGGGGTCTACGTTGGAGACCCAGTACTTC. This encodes CASSLGSTLETQYF.

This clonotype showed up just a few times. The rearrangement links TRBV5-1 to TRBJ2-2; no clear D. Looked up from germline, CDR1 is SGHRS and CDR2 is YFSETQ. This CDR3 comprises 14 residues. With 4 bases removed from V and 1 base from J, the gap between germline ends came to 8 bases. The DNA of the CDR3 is TGCGCCAGCAGCCCAACAGAGAACACCGGGGAGCTGTTTTTT. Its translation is CASSPTENTGELFF.

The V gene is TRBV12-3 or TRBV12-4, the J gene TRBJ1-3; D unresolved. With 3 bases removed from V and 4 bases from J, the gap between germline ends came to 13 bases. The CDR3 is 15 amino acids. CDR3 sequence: CASSFDGLPGNTIYF. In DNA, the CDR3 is TGTGCCAGCAGTTTTGATGGTCTCCCCGGAAACACCATATATTTT.

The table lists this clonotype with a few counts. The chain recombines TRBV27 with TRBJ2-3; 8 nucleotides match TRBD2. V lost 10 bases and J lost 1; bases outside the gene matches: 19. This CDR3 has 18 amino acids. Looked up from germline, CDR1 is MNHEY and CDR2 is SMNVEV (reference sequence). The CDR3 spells CATSSVAGGPLGTDTQYF. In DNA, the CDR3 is TGTGCCACCTCATCCGTCGCGGGGGGACCTTTGGGCACAGATACGCAGTATTTT.

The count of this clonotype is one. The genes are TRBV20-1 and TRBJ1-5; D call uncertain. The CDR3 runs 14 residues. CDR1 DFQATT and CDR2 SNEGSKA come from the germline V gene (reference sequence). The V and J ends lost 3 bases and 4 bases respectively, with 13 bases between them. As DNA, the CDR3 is TGCAGTGCTAGTAAGGCCCCGAGAAATCAGCCCCAGCATTTT. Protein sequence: CSASKAPRNQPQHF.

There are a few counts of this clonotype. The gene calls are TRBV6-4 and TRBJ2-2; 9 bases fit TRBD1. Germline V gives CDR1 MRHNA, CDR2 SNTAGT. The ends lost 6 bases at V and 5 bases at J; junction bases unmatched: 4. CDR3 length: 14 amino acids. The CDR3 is CASSRQGETGELFF. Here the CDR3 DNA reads TGTGCCAGCAGCCGACAGGGGGAAACCGGGGAGCTGTTTTTT.

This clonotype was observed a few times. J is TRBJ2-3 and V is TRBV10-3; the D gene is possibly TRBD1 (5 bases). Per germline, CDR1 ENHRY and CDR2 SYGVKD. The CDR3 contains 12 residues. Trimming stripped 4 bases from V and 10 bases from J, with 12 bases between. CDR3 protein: CAISGGPGSQYF. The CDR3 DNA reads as TGTGCCATCAGTGGGGGTCCAGGGTCGCAGTATTTT.

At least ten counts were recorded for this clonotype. CDR3 loop: CASSQELAGSVEQFF. Written as DNA, the CDR3 is TGCGCCAGCAGCCAAGAACTAGCGGGGTCCGTTGAGCAGTTCTTC. V is TRBV4-1 and J is TRBJ2-1; 10 bases align to TRBD2. V was pared by 0 bases and J by 9 bases, with 5 bases of the junction left unmatched. There are 15 residues in the CDR3. Germline loops: CDR1 MGHRA, CDR2 YSYEKL.

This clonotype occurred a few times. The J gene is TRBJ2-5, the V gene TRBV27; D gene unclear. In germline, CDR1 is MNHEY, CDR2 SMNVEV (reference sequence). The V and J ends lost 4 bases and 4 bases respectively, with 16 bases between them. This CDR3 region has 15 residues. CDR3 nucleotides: TGTGCCAGCAGTTCGCATAGGACCGCCCGAGAGACCCAGTACTTC. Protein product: CASSSHRTARETQYF.

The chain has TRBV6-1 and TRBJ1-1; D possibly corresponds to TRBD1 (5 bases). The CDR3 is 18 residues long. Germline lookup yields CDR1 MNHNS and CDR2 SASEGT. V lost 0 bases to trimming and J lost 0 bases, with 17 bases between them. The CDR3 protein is CASSEAAGRQNMNTEAFF. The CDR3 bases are TGTGCCAGCAGTGAAGCTGCGGGGCGACAGAACATGAACACTGAAGCTTTCTTT.

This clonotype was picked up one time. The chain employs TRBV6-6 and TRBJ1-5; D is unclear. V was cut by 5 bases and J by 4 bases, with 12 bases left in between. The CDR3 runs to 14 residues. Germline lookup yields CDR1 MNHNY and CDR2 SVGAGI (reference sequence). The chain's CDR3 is CASSRPGENQPQHF. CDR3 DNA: TGTGCCAGCAGTAGACCTGGGGAAAATCAGCCCCAGCATTTT.

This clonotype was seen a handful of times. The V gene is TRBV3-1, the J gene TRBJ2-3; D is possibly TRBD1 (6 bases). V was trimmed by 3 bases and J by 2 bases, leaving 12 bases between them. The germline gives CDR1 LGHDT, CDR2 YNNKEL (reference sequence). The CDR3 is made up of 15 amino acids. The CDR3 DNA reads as TGTGCCAGCAGCCAGAGAGGACAGAACACAGATACGCAGTATTTT. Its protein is CASSQRGQNTDTQYF.

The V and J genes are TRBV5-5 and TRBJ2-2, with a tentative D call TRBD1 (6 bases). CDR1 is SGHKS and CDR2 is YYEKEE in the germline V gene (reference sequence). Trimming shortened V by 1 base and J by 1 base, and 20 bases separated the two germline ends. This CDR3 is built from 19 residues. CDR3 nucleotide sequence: TGTGCCAGCAGCTTGTCTTCATGGGGGCCCCACGAGAACACCGGGGAGCTGTTTTTT. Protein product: CASSLSSWGPHENTGELFF.

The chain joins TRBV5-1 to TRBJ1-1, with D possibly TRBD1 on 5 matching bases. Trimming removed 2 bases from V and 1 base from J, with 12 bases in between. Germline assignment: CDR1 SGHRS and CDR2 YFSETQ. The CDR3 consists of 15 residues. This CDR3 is CASSLIQGPNTEAFF. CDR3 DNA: TGCGCCAGCAGCTTAATCCAGGGACCGAACACTGAAGCTTTCTTT.

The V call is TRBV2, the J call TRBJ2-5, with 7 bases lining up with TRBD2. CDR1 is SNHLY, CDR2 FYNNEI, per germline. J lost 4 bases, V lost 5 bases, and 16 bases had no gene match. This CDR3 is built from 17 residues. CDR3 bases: TGTGCCAGCAGTCCGCTAGTAAGCGGGGAGGTTAGAGAGACCCAGTACTTC. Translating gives CASSPLVSGEVRETQYF.

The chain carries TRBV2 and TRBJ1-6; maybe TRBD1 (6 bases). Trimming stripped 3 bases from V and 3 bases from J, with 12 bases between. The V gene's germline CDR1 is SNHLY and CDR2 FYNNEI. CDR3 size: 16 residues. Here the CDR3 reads CASSDRGTNYNSPLHF. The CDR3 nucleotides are TGTGCCAGCAGTGACAGGGGTACCAACTATAATTCACCCCTCCACTTT.

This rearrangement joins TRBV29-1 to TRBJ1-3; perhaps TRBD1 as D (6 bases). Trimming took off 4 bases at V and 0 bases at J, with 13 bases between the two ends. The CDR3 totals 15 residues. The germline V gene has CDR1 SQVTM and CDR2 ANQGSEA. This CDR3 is CSVAPGQSSGNTIYF. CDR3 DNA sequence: TGCAGCGTTGCTCCCGGACAGAGCTCTGGAAACACCATATATTTT.

CDR3 residues: CASSVTSGETQYF. The CDR3 DNA reads as TGTGCCAGCAGCGTAACTAGCGGGGAGACCCAGTACTTC. V is TRBV7-2 and J is TRBJ2-5; 9 bases are shared with TRBD2. The germline CDR1 and CDR2 sequences are SGHTA and FQGNSA. CDR3 length: 13 amino acids. After removal of 5 bases from V and 5 bases from J, the junction contained 3 bases not matched to a gene.

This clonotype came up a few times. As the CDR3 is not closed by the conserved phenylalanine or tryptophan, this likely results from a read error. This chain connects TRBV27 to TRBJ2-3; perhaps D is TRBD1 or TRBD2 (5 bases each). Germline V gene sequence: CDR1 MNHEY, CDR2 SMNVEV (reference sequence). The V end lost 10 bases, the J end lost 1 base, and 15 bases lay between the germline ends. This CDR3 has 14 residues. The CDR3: CATGRRGGTDTQYL. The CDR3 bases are TGTGCCACCGGTAGACGGGGCGGCACAGATACGCAGTATCTT.

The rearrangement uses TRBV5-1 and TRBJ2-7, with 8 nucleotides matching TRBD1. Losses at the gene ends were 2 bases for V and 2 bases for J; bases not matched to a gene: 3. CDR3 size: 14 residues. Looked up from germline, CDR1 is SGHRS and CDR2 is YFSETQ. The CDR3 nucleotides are TGCGCCAGCAGCTTTAACAGGGGGACCTACGAGCAGTACTTC. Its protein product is CASSFNRGTYEQYF.

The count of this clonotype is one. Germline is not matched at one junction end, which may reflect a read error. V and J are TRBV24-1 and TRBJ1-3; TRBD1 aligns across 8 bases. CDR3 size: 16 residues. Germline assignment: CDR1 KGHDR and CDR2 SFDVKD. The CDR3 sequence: CATSSGTGVSGNAIYF. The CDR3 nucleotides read TGTGCCACCAGTTCAGGGACAGGCGTCTCTGGAAACGCCATATATTTT.